This T cell receptor (beta chain) comes out of a study of T cells in Graves' hyperthyroidism and ophthalmopathy. Deletions cut 8 bases from V and 1 base from J, with 14 bases between. Germline V gene sequence: CDR1 MNHNS, CDR2 SASEGT. This CDR3 is 14 amino acids long. At least ten counts were recorded for this clonotype. Amplified TCR beta CDR3 regions came from RNA transcripts. Carried out on the TCR CDR3, a first-round RT-PCR used the HTBI primer set. Via MiXCR, TCRdb re-called the multiplex PCR reads, giving one row per CDR3 protein. The sample includes some 400,000 distinct CDR3 sequences, about 19% of them seen just once.

Sequencing used blood. This chain links TRBV6-1 with TRBJ1-1; weak D call: TRBD1 (6 bases). The clonotype was recovered from a woman aged 18-29 years with Graves' hyperthyroidism. The CDR3, as DNA: TGTGCCAGCGATCCTTTACAGGGGAACACTGAAGCTTTCTTT. This codes for CASDPLQGNTEAFF.